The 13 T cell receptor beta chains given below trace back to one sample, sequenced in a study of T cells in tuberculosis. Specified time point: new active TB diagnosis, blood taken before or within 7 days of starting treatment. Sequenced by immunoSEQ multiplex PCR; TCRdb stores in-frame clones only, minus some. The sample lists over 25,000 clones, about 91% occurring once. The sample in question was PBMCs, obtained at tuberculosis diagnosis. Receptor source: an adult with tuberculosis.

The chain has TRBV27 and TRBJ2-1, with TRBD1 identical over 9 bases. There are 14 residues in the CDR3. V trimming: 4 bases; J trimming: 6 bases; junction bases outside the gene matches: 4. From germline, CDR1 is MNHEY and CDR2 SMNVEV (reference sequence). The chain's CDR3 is CASSSPGQGNEQFF. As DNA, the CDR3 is TGTGCCAGCAGTTCACCGGGACAGGGCAATGAGCAGTTCTTC.

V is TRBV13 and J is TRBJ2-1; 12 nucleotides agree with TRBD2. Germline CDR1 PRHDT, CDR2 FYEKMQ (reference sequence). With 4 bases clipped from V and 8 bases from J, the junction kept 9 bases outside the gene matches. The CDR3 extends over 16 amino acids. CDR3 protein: CASSSRRTSGTDEQFF. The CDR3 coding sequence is TGTGCCAGCAGCTCCCGAAGGACTAGCGGGACTGATGAGCAGTTCTTC.

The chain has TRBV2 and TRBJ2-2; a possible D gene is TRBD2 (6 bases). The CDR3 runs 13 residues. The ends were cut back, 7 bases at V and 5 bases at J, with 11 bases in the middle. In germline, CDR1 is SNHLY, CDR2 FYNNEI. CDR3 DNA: TGTGCCAGCAAAGCGGGCTTTACCGGGGAGCTGTTTTTT. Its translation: CASKAGFTGELFF.

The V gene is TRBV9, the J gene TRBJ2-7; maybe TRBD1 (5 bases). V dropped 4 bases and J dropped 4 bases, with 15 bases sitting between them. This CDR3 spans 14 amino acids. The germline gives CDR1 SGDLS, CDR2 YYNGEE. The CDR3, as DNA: TGTGCCAGCAGCTCCCAGACTGGGGCTTACGAGCAGTACTTC. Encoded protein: CASSSQTGAYEQYF.

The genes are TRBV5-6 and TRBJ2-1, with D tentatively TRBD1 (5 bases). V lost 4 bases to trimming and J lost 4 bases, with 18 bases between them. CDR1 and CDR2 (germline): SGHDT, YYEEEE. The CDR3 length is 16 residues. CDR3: CASSHTQAGSYNEQFF. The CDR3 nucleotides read TGTGCCAGCAGCCACACCCAGGCAGGGTCTTACAATGAGCAGTTCTTC.

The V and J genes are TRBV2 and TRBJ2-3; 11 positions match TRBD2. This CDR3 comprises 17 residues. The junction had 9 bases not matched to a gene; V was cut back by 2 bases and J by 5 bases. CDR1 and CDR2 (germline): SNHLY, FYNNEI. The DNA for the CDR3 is TGTGCCAGCAGTGAATCGTTAGCGGGGGGGCCTGTAGATACGCAGTATTTT. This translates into CASSESLAGGPVDTQYF.

The CDR3 bases are TGTGCCAGCATTCGACAGGGAAACACTGAAGCTTTCTTT. It translates to CASIRQGNTEAFF. J is TRBJ1-1 and V is TRBV2; TRBD1 matches at 7 bases. Germline trimming cut 7 bases from V and 2 bases from J; bases unmatched to any gene: 4. Germline CDR1 reads SNHLY; CDR2 reads FYNNEI. This CDR3 spans 13 amino acids.

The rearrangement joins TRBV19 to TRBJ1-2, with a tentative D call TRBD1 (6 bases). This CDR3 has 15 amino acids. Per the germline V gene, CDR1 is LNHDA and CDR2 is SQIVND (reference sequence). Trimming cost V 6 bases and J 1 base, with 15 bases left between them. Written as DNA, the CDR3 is TGTGCCAGTAGCACCCCCGGGACATTTAACTATGGCTACACCTTC. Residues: CASSTPGTFNYGYTF. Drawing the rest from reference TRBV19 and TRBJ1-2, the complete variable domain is DGGITQSPKYLFRKEGQNVTLSCEQNLNHDAMYWYRQDPGQGLRLIYYSQIVNDFQKGDIAEGYSVSREKKESFPLTVTSAQKNPTAFYLCASSTPGTFNYGYTFGSGTRLTVV.

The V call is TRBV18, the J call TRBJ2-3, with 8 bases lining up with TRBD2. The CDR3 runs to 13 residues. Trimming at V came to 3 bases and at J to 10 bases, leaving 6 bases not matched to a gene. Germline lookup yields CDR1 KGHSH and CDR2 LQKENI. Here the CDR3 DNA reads TGTGCCAGCTCACCGACAATAGCGGGATCGCAGTATTTT. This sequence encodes CASSPTIAGSQYF. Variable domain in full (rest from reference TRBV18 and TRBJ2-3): NAGVMQNPRHLVRRRGQEARLRCSPMKGHSHVYWYRQLPEEGLKFMVYLQKENIIDESGMPKERFSAEFPKEGPSILRIQQVVRGDSAAYFCASSPTIAGSQYFGPGTRLTVL.

This chain's CDR3 is CASIIQAGQGANVLTF. The DNA of the CDR3 is TGTGCCAGTATTATCCAGGCAGGTCAGGGGGCCAACGTCCTGACTTTC. V usage is TRBV19 and J usage is TRBJ2-6; D unresolved. The germline gives CDR1 LNHDA, CDR2 SQIVND (reference sequence). Trimming took 7 bases from V and 4 from J, leaving 17 bases between them. The CDR3 consists of 16 residues.

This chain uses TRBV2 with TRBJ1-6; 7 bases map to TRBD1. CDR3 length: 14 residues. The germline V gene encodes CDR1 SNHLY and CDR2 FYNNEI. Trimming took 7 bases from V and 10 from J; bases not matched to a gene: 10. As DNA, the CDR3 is TGTGCCAGCACACCCAACCGACAGGGCTCACCCCTCCACTTT. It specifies CASTPNRQGSPLHF.

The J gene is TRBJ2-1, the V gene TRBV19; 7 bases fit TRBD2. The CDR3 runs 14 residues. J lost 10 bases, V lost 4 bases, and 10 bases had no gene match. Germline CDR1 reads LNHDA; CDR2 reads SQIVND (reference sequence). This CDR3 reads CASSRGLDGREQFF. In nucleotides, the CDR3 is TGTGCCAGTAGTAGAGGACTAGACGGGCGGGAGCAGTTCTTC.

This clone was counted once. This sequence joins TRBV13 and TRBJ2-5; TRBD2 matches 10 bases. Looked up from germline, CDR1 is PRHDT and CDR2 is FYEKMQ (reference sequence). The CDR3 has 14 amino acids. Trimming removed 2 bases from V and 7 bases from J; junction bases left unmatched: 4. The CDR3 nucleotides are TGTGCCAGCAGCTTACGAAAGCGGGAGGGGACCCAGTACTTC. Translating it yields CASSLRKREGTQYF.